This TCR beta chain stems from a study of cytotoxic CD8 clonotypes in ibrutinib-treated CLL. On the study more broadly: Samples had a mean of roughly 260,000 productive templates and almost 95,000 productive rearrangements.

In regard to this clone: What it recognizes is unknown.

Measured with immunoSEQ multiplex PCR; TCRdb has only the in-frame clones, and not every one. Of approximately 190,000 clones in the sample, roughly 73% are singletons; the top ten hold roughly 10%. Study-level findings and limits: Clonality grew at ibrutinib response; at progression, it decreased back toward baseline.

V lost 1 base and J lost 5, with 27 bases in between. Germline lookup yields CDR1 LNHNV and CDR2 YYDKDF (reference sequence). The CDR3 totals 20 residues. The TCR sequence derives from a human donor with chronic lymphocytic leukemia. V is TRBV15 and J is TRBJ2-1; weak D call: TRBD1 (5 bases). The specimen comprised PBMCs, sampled after 12 months of ibrutinib treatment. The CDR3 nucleotides are TGTGCCACCAGCAGAGGGGCGCCCACATCCCCCTTGACAGAGAACAATGAGCAGTTCTTC. Its protein product is CATSRGAPTSPLTENNEQFF. Drawing the rest from reference TRBV15 and TRBJ2-1, the complete variable domain is DAMVIQNPRYQVTQFGKPVTLSCSQTLNHNVMYWYQQKSSQAPKLLFHYYDKDFNNEADTPDNFQSRRPNTSFCFLDIRSPGLGDTAMYLCATSRGAPTSPLTENNEQFFGPGTRLTVL.